This entry lists 6 T cell receptor beta chains sequenced from one sample in a study of T cells in Graves' hyperthyroidism and ophthalmopathy. There were TCR beta CDR3 regions amplified from RNA transcripts. Initially, a first-round RT-PCR of the TCR CDR3 employed the HTBI primer set. Each CDR3 protein gets one entry after TCRdb re-called the multiplex PCR reads with MiXCR. Counted here are roughly 150,000 distinct CDR3 sequences, over 7.5% occurring once; the ten biggest clones make up around 21%. The sample comprised blood. These receptors were obtained from a woman in her late teens or twenties with Graves' hyperthyroidism that later progressed to Graves' ophthalmopathy.

The V call is TRBV10-3, the J call TRBJ2-1; the match to TRBD2 covers 16 bases. The CDR3 is made up of 19 amino acids. Germline lookup yields CDR1 ENHRY and CDR2 SYGVKD. With V trimmed by 9 bases and J by 8 bases, 19 bases remained unmatched. CDR3 nucleotide sequence: TGTGCCATTTCGGGACAGGGTGGGACTAGCGGGAGGGCCGAATATGAGCAGTTCTTC. Encoded protein: CAISGQGGTSGRAEYEQFF.

This clonotype was found many times. The chain has TRBV20-1 and TRBJ2-1; D could derive from TRBD1 or TRBD2 (6 bases each). The CDR3 spans 15 residues. V was trimmed by 2 bases and J by 4 bases, leaving 15 bases between them. The V gene's germline CDR1 is DFQATT and CDR2 SNEGSKA (reference sequence). In DNA, the CDR3 is TGCAGTGCTAGAATTTACGGGGGCCAGTACAATGAGCAGTTCTTC. It is translated as CSARIYGGQYNEQFF.

This clonotype was seen at least ten times. This chain connects TRBV3-1 to TRBJ2-3, with 8 bases aligning to TRBD2. Germline CDR1 reads LGHDT; CDR2 reads YNNKEL (reference sequence). V dropped 8 bases and J dropped 5; count of bases not matched to a gene: 12. The CDR3 is 15 residues long. The CDR3 region is CASRYGAGRGDTQYF. DNA for the CDR3: TGTGCCAGCCGCTATGGAGCCGGGAGGGGAGATACGCAGTATTTT.

Of note for this clonotype: A much more abundant neighbour one base away suggests this may be a read error. This chain connects TRBV27 to TRBJ2-5; D unclear. This CDR3 has 14 amino acids. Germline V lookup: CDR1 MNHEY, CDR2 SMNVEV (reference sequence). V was shortened by 9 bases and J by 5 bases, with 19 bases between the two germline ends. CDR3 nucleotide sequence: TGTGCCAGGAGTCGATCTACCCATGGGGAGACCCAGTACTTC. Translated, it gives CARSRSTHGETQYF.

The table lists this clonotype with many counts. The V gene is TRBV7-8, the J gene TRBJ1-1, with 12 bases matching TRBD1. V trimming: 5 bases; J trimming: 5 bases; junction bases outside the gene matches: 12. The CDR3 is 17 residues long. Looked up from germline, CDR1 is SGHVS and CDR2 is FQNEAQ. As DNA, the CDR3 is TGTGCCAGCAGCCTCGCAAGGGACAGGGGGCCAAAAACTGAAGCTTTCTTT. Translation gives CASSLARDRGPKTEAFF. Full variable domain (rest looked up from reference TRBV7-8 and TRBJ1-1): GAGVSQSPRYKVAKRGQDVALRCDPISGHVSLFWYQQALGQGPEFLTYFQNEAQLDKSGLPSDRFFAERPEGSVSTLKIQRTQQEDSAVYLCASSLARDRGPKTEAFFGQGTRLTVV.

The gene calls are TRBV7-2 and TRBJ2-7; 8 bases line up with TRBD2. CDR3 length: 17 amino acids. The J segment lost 5 bases and the V segment lost 1 base, leaving 13 bases of the junction unmatched. Germline V gene data show CDR1 as SGHTA and CDR2 as FQGNSA. CDR3 nucleotide sequence: TGTGCCAGCAGCTTAGTACCTTCGAGCGGGAGTTCCCACGAGCAGTACTTC. It encodes CASSLVPSSGSSHEQYF.